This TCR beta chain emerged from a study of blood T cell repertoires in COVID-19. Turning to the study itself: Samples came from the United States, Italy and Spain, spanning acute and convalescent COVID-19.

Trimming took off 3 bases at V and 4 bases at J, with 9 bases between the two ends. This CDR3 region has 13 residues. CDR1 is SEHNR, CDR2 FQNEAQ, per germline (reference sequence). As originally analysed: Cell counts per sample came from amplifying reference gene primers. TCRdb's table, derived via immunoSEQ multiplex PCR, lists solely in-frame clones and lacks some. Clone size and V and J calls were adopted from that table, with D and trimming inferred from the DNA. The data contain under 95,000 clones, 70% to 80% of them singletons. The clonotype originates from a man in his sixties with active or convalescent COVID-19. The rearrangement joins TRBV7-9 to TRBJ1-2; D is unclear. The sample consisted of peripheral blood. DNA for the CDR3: TGTGCCAGCAGCTTTCCCGCGGGCTATGGCTACACCTTC. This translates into CASSFPAGYGYTF.